A single sample is the source of the 23 T cell receptor beta chains below, sequenced in a study of beta chain features in type 1 diabetes. All of the isolated RNA was reverse transcribed, so expressed TCRB transcripts were sequenced. Measured with immunoSEQ multiplex PCR; TCRdb has only the in-frame clones, and not every one. The sample lists 850,000 to 900,000 clones, roughly 15% seen once, with 0.02% to 0.025% in the top ten. The material sequenced was naive CD4+ T cells from blood. The receptors stem from a young woman in good health.

This clone was seen only a few times. This rearrangement joins TRBV7-2 to TRBJ1-4, with 8 positions matching TRBD1. The V gene's germline CDR1 is SGHTA and CDR2 FQGNSA. The CDR3 runs 14 residues. V shed 3 bases and J 8 bases; nucleotides not matched to a gene: 5. CDR3 residues: CASSFRGLGEKLFF. DNA of the CDR3: TGTGCCAGCAGCTTCAGGGGGCTTGGGGAAAAACTGTTTTTT.

The chain has TRBV14 and TRBJ2-5; the D is unclear. Germline V gene lookup returns CDR1 SGHDN and CDR2 FVKESK. This CDR3 region has 14 residues. Trimming removed 0 bases at V and 0 bases at J, with 5 bases between. The CDR3 is CASSQDGNQETQYF. CDR3 in DNA: TGTGCCAGCAGCCAAGACGGCAACCAAGAGACCCAGTACTTC.

This chain connects TRBV25-1 to TRBJ2-1, with D uncertain. V shed 4 bases and J shed 4 bases, with 8 bases lying between them. This CDR3 has 13 amino acids. Germline CDR1 and CDR2: MGHDK and SYGVNS. The CDR3 sequence is CASSGQGYNEQFF. The CDR3 DNA reads TGTGCCAGCAGTGGGCAAGGGTACAATGAGCAGTTCTTC.

The chain has TRBV7-9 and TRBJ2-1, with a possible D match to TRBD2 (6 bases). Germline V gene data show CDR1 as SEHNR and CDR2 as FQNEAQ (reference sequence). The CDR3 sequence is 16 residues long. V lost 5 bases, J lost 7 bases, and 21 bases lay in between. The CDR3 coding sequence is TGTGCCAGCAGCCTCACTAGCACTGTGGGTAGGAATGAGCAGTTCTTC. Its translation: CASSLTSTVGRNEQFF.

As regards this clone: The same CDR3 also results from other DNA sequences found in this sample. The chain joins TRBV5-1 to TRBJ2-1, with TRBD2 matching 14 bases. Trimming removed 4 bases from V and 6 bases from J; junction bases left unmatched: 3. The germline gives CDR1 SGHRS, CDR2 YFSETQ. CDR3 size: 15 residues. The CDR3 coding sequence is TGCGCCAGCAGCCCGGGACTAGCGGGAGTCAATGAGCAGTTCTTC. Its protein is CASSPGLAGVNEQFF.

The V gene is TRBV28, the J gene TRBJ2-3, with D uncertain. The CDR3 is 12 residues long. The germline V gene has CDR1 MDHEN and CDR2 SYDVKM. The V and J ends lost 3 bases and 5 bases respectively, with 6 bases between them. Here the CDR3 reads CASSFSRDTQYF. For the CDR3, the DNA is TGTGCCAGCAGTTTCAGTAGAGATACGCAGTATTTT.

V and J are TRBV29-1 and TRBJ1-2; D ambiguous. The CDR3 has 14 residues. Germline lookup yields CDR1 SQVTM and CDR2 ANQGSEA. V lost 2 bases and J 5 bases, leaving 15 bases between the germline ends. Here the CDR3 DNA reads TGCAGCGTTGAATTAATCGAGAGAACGTATGGCTACACCTTC. Its protein product is CSVELIERTYGYTF.

A few counts support this clone. The chain joins TRBV5-4 to TRBJ2-3, with 9 nucleotides matching TRBD2. The germline V gene encodes CDR1 SGHNT and CDR2 YYREEE (reference sequence). The CDR3 sequence is 17 residues long. The J segment lost 2 bases and the V segment lost 2 bases, leaving 9 bases of the junction unmatched. In DNA form, the CDR3 reads TGTGCCAGCAGCTTAGGCGGCCTAGCGGGACTCACAGATACGCAGTATTTT. Its translation: CASSLGGLAGLTDTQYF. The full variable domain, with the rest looked up from reference TRBV5-4 and TRBJ2-3, is ETGVTQSPTHLIKTRGQQVTLRCSSQSGHNTVSWYQQALGQGPQFIFQYYREEENGRGNFPPRFSGLQFPNYSSELNVNALELDDSALYLCASSLGGLAGLTDTQYFGPGTRLTVL.

The rearrangement uses TRBV7-2 and TRBJ2-5; no clear D gene. The germline V gene encodes CDR1 SGHTA and CDR2 FQGNSA. Trimming cost V 3 bases and J 3 bases, with 8 bases left between them. This CDR3 has 13 amino acids. The CDR3 reads CASSFRVEETQYF. CDR3 sequence (DNA): TGTGCCAGCAGCTTTCGGGTTGAAGAGACCCAGTACTTC.

The rearrangement links TRBV28 to TRBJ1-1, with TRBD1 matching over 7 bases. J was trimmed by 6 bases and V by 5 bases; bases with no gene match: 18. Germline values: CDR1 MDHEN, CDR2 SYDVKM. This CDR3 is 17 amino acids long. CDR3: CASSLSGGGSYGAEAFF. CDR3 nucleotide sequence: TGTGCCAGCAGTCTATCTGGAGGGGGCTCGTACGGAGCTGAAGCTTTCTTT. The whole variable domain, remainder taken from reference TRBV28 and TRBJ1-1, is DVKVTQSSRYLVKRTGEKVFLECVQDMDHENMFWYRQDPGLGLRLIYFSYDVKMKEKGDIPEGYSVSREKKERFSLILESASTNQTSMYLCASSLSGGGSYGAEAFFGQGTRLTVV.

This chain links TRBV2 with TRBJ2-2; D unclear. The CDR3 has 13 amino acids. Germline CDR1 is SNHLY and CDR2 is FYNNEI. The V and J ends lost 6 bases and 6 bases respectively, with 11 bases between them. CDR3 in DNA: TGTGCCAGCAGCGACAAAGAGGCCGGGGAGCTGTTTTTT. Translating gives CASSDKEAGELFF. Filled out from reference TRBV2 and TRBJ2-2, the complete variable domain reads EPEVTQTPSHQVTQMGQEVILRCVPISNHLYFYWYRQILGQKVEFLVSFYNNEISEKSEIFDDQFSVERPDGSNFTLKIRSTKLEDSAMYFCASSDKEAGELFFGEGSRLTVL.

V and J are TRBV4-2 and TRBJ2-2; weak D call: TRBD2 (7 bases). The CDR3 is 16 residues long. Germline lookup yields CDR1 LGHNA and CDR2 YNFKEQ. The V and J ends lost 4 bases and 4 bases respectively, with 16 bases between them. The chain's CDR3 is CASSPPGRGGTGELFF. The DNA of the CDR3 is TGTGCCAGCAGCCCCCCGGGGAGGGGGGGCACCGGGGAGCTGTTTTTT.

This clone was seen a few times. The chain couples TRBV7-2 to TRBJ2-5, with 11 bases identical to TRBD1. V trimming: 4 bases; J trimming: 8 bases; junction bases outside the gene matches: 12. CDR3 length equals 16 residues. Looked up from germline, CDR1 is SGHTA and CDR2 is FQGNSA. CDR3 nucleotide sequence: TGTGCCAGCAGCTATACAGCGGGGACAGGGGGGGACACCCAGTACTTC. Translation gives CASSYTAGTGGDTQYF.

This clone was picked up a small number of times. J is TRBJ2-3 and V is TRBV6-5, with D possibly matching TRBD1 (6 bases). CDR1 MNHEY and CDR2 SVGAGI come from the germline V gene. The CDR3 has 13 residues. The germline V and J ends were trimmed by 7 bases and 6 bases, with 14 bases remaining between them. This chain's CDR3 is CASTRQVWDTQYF. CDR3 bases: TGTGCCAGCACCCGACAGGTGTGGGATACGCAGTATTTT.

This clone was observed a handful of times. The rearrangement joins TRBV18 to TRBJ2-3; a possible D gene is TRBD1 (6 bases). V was clipped by 3 bases and J by 2 bases, with 12 bases between them. Germline V gene lookup returns CDR1 KGHSH and CDR2 LQKENI. This CDR3 comprises 15 residues. CDR3 coding DNA: TGTGCCAGCTCACCGGTACAGGGAGTCACAGATACGCAGTATTTT. Its translation: CASSPVQGVTDTQYF.

This clone was observed a single time. Other DNA sequences in this sample translate to the same CDR3. This chain links TRBV11-1 with TRBJ2-5; D perhaps matches TRBD2 (6 bases). In germline, CDR1 is SGHAT, CDR2 FQDESV (reference sequence). The CDR3 totals 15 residues. Trimming removed 3 bases at V and 6 bases at J, with 17 bases between. The CDR3 DNA sequence: TGTGCCAGCAGCTTGCCGGGAATGGAGGGACAGACCCAGTACTTC. Its translation: CASSLPGMEGQTQYF.

This clone showed up just a few times. The CDR3 sequence: CASGAGRETQYF. DNA for the CDR3: TGTGCCAGCGGAGCAGGGAGAGAGACCCAGTACTTC. The rearrangement links TRBV6-6 to TRBJ2-5; the D call may be TRBD1 or TRBD2 (5 bases each). From germline, CDR1 is MNHNY and CDR2 SVGAGI (reference sequence). The CDR3 sequence is 12 residues long. V was shortened by 8 bases and J by 4 bases, with 11 bases between the two germline ends.

The genes are TRBV19 and TRBJ1-2, with a tentative D call TRBD1 (6 bases). Trimming cost V 9 bases and J 4 bases, with 18 bases left between them. Per germline, CDR1 LNHDA and CDR2 SQIVND (reference sequence). The CDR3 sequence is 14 residues long. The CDR3 nucleotides read TGTGCCAGCCGACAACAGGGAGGAGGCTATGGCTACACCTTC. Protein sequence: CASRQQGGGYGYTF.

The chain uses TRBV5-1 and TRBJ2-2; the D gene could be TRBD1 or TRBD2 (5 bases each). This CDR3 contains 17 residues. Germline lookup yields CDR1 SGHRS and CDR2 YFSETQ. V was pared by 2 bases and J by 0 bases, with 14 bases between. The CDR3 region has the DNA TGCGCCAGCAGCTTCACCCGGGACCAAACGAACACCGGGGAGCTGTTTTTT. This gives the protein CASSFTRDQTNTGELFF.

The V and J genes are TRBV7-8 and TRBJ2-1; 7 bases map to TRBD1. The ends lost 4 bases at V and 2 bases at J; junction bases unmatched: 5. This CDR3 spans 15 amino acids. Germline V gives CDR1 SGHVS, CDR2 FQNEAQ. CDR3 DNA sequence: TGTGCCAGCAGCTCCGGGACAGCCGCCTACAATGAGCAGTTCTTC. Its translation: CASSSGTAAYNEQFF.

This clone was detected only a few times. An end of the junction differs from the germline gene, which may be a read error. The chain combines TRBV6-1 with TRBJ2-3; 9 positions match TRBD2. Germline values: CDR1 MNHNS, CDR2 SASEGT. This CDR3 has 17 amino acids. The CDR3 bases are TGTGCCATCAGTGGGGGGGCTAGCGGGGCCTCCACAGATACGCAGTATTTT. Amino acid sequence: CAISGGASGASTDTQYF.

This chain joins TRBV7-2 and TRBJ2-7, with TRBD2 matching over 13 bases. The CDR3 length is 15 residues. Per the germline V gene, CDR1 is SGHTA and CDR2 is FQGNSA. Trimming cost V 3 bases and J 3 bases; bases outside gene matches: 2. The CDR3, as DNA: TGTGCCAGCAGCTTCACTAGCGGGAGGGTCTACGAGCAGTACTTC. It translates to CASSFTSGRVYEQYF.

Details on this clone: It may be a read error: a sequence one base away is much more abundant. The chain is built from TRBV6-1 and TRBJ2-3, with D unclear. The CDR3 runs to 11 residues. V was trimmed by 7 bases and J by 1 base, leaving 3 bases between them. The germline V gene encodes CDR1 MNHNS and CDR2 SASEGT. CDR3 in DNA: TGTGCCAGCAAGGGCACAGATACGCAGTATTTT. This gives the protein CASKGTDTQYF.